This TCR beta chain emerged from a study of T cells expressing NK-cell markers. Study details: Within the sequenced cohort of eight donors, seven exhibited HCMV seropositivity and one was seronegative. Study-wide results and caveats: Questions lingered over whether expanded NKG2C+ T cell clones were HCMV-specific.

As to this clonotype: Its antigen is unidentified.

This CDR3 comprises 14 residues. Germline-derived CDR1 and CDR2 are SGHRS and YFSETQ. For each CDR3 protein, TCRdb gives one entry from its re-call of the 5' RACE reads, without DNA. The table for this sample gives roughly 390,000 distinct CDR3 sequences. The TCR comes from a man aged 18-70 years in good health. The sample taken for sequencing was blood T cells: a sorted CD56 or NKG2C T cell subset, CD4+ or CD8+ T cells, or bulk PBMC T cells (not recorded which). This chain uses TRBV5-1 with TRBJ2-5; with no DNA, the TCRdb D assignment of TRBD1 cannot be verified. The CDR3 spells CASSSNDRRQAQYF.